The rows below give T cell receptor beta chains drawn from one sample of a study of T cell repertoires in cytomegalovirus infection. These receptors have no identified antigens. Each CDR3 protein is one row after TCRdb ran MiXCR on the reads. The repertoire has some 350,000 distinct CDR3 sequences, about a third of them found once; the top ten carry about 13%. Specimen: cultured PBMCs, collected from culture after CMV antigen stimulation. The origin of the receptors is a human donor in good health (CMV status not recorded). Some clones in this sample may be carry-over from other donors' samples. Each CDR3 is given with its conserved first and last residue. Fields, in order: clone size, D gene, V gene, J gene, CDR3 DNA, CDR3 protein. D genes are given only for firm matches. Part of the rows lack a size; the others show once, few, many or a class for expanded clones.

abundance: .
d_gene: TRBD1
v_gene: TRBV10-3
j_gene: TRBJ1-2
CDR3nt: TGTGCCATCAGTGAGTCTGAGGACAGGGTTTATGGCTACACCTTC
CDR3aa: CAISESEDRVYGYTF

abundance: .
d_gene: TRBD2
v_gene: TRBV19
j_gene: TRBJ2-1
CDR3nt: TGTGCCAGTACCGGCTTAGCGGGAGCCGTCTACAATGAGCAGTTCTTC
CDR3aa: CASTGLAGAVYNEQFF

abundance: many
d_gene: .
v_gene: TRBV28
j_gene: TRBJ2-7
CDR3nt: TGTGCCAGCAGAAGCAGGGTTTCAACCGAGCAGTACTTC
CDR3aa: CASRSRVSTEQYF

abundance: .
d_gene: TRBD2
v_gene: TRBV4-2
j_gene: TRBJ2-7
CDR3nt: TGTGCCAGCAGCCAACGTAGAACTAGCGGGAGTAGCTACGAGCAGTACTTC
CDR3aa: CASSQRRTSGSSYEQYF

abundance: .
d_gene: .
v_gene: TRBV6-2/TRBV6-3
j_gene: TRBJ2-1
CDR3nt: TGTGCCAGCAGTCCTCTTCCCTACAATGAGCAGTTCTTC
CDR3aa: CASSPLPYNEQFF

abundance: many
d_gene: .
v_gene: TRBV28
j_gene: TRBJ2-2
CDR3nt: TGTGCCAGCAGCTTAGACACCGGGGAGCTGTTTTTT
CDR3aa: CASSLDTGELFF

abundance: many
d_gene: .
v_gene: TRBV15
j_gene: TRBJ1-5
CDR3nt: TGTGCCACCAGCAGAGATAGGGAGGGCAATCAGCCCCAGCATTTT
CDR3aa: CATSRDREGNQPQHF

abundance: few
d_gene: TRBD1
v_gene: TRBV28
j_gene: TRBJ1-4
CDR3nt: TGTGCCAGCAGGCAGGGGGGTGAAAAACTGTTTTTT
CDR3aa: CASRQGGEKLFF

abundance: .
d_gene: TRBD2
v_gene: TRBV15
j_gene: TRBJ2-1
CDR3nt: TGTGCCACCAGCAGAGAGGAAGCGGGAGCCTACAATGAGCAGTTCTTC
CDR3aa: CATSREEAGAYNEQFF

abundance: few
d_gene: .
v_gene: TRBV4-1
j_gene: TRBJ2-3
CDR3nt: TGCGCCAGCAGCCATGGCGGAAGTGCCACAGATACGCAGTATTTT
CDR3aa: CASSHGGSATDTQYF

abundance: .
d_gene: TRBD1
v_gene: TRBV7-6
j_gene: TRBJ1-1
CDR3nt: TGTGCCAGCAGACAGGGGGGCAGCAACACTGAAGCTTTCTTT
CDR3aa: CASRQGGSNTEAFF

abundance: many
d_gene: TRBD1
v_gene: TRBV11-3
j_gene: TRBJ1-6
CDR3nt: TGTGCCAGCAGTCCCCGGGACAGGAATTCACCCCTCCACTTT
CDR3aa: CASSPRDRNSPLHF

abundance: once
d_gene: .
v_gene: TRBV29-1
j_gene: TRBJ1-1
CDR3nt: TGCAGCGCCCAGGCGGCAGAGCAGAACACTGAAGCTTTCTTT
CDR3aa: CSAQAAEQNTEAFF

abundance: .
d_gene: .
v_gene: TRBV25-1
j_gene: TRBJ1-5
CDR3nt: TGTGCCAGCAGCGCTGGGGGAGCCGATAGCAATCAGCCCCAGCATTTT
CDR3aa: CASSAGGADSNQPQHF

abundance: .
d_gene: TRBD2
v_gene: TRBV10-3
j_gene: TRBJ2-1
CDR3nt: TGTGCCATCAGTGCCGGGACTAGCGGTTACAATGAGCAGTTCTTC
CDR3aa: CAISAGTSGYNEQFF

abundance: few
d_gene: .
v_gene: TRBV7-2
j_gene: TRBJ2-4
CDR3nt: TGTGCCAGCAGCTTAGCCGCGGGGAGACAGGACATTCAGTACTTC
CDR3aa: CASSLAAGRQDIQYF

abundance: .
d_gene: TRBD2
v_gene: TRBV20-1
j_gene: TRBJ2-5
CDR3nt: TGCAGTGCTGGGAGGGGAGAGACCCAGTACTTC
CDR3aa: CSAGRGETQYF

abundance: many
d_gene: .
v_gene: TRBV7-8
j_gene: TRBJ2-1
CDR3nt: TGTGCCAGCAGGTGGACGCACGGCGGGAATTACAATGAGCAGTTCTTC
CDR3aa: CASRWTHGGNYNEQFF

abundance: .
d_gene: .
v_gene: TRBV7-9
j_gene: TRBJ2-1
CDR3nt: TGTGCCAGCAGCGCTAGGGGGGGCGGCTACTCCTACAATGAGCAGTTCTTC
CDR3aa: CASSARGGGYSYNEQFF

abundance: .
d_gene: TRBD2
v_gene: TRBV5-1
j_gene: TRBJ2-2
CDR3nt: TGCGCCAGCAGCTTTCCAGGCGGGGGAAACGGGGAGCTGTTTTTT
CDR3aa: CASSFPGGGNGELFF

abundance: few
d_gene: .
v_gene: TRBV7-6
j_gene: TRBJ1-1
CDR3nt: TGTGCCAGCAGTCCGAGGGACACTGAAGCTTTCTTT
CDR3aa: CASSPRDTEAFF

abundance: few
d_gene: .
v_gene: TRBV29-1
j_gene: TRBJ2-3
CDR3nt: TGCAGCGTTGCACCGGATGTAGCGAATACGCAGTATTTT
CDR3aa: CSVAPDVANTQYF

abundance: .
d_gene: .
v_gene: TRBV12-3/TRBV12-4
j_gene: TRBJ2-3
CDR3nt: TGTGCCAGTAATGTGGGGACTTCACAGTATTTT
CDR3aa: CASNVGTSQYF

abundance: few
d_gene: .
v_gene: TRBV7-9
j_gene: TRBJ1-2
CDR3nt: TGTGCCAGCAGCTTAGCGCCCGATCCGGGGAACTATGGCTACACCTTC
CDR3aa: CASSLAPDPGNYGYTF

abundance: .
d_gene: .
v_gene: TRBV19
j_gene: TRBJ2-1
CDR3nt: TGTGCCAGTGCCTTACGAGAGGGGACTTATGAGTTCTTC
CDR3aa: CASALREGTYEFF

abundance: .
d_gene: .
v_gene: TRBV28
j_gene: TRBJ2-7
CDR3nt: TGTGCCAGCAGTTTAAGGGCCTACTCCTACGAGCAGTACTTC
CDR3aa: CASSLRAYSYEQYF

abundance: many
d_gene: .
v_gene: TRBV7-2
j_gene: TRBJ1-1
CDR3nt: TGTGCCAGCAGTATACAGGAGAACACTGAAGCTTTCTTT
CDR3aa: CASSIQENTEAFF

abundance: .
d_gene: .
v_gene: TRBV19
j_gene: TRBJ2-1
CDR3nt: TGTGCCAGTAACGACAGGCGCTACAATGAGCAGTTCTTC
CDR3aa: CASNDRRYNEQFF

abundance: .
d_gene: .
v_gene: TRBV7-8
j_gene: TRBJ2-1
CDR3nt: TGTGCCAGCAGCTTAGTCTCTCCACGAACGAGCAATGAGCAGTTCTTC
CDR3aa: CASSLVSPRTSNEQFF

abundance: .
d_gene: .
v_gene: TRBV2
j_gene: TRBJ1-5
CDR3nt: TGTGCCAGCAGGGATTGGGGGGGTGGATATAGCAATCAGCCCCAGCATTTT
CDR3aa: CASRDWGGGYSNQPQHF

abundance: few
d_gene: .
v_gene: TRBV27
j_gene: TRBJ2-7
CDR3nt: TGTGCCAGCAGTTTATGGGCAGGCGAACCCACCGAGCAGTACTTC
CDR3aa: CASSLWAGEPTEQYF

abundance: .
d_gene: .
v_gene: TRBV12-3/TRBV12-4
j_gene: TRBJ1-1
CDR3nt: TGTGCCAGCAGGTATGCGGGCACTGAAGCTTTCTTT
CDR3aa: CASRYAGTEAFF

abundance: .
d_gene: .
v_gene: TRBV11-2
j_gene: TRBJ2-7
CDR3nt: TGTGCCAGCAGCTTAAGGGCGGGTCCCTCCTACGAGCAGTACTTC
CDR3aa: CASSLRAGPSYEQYF

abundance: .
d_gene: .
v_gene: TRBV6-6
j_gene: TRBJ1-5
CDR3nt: TGTGCCAGCAGTTCGACCCAGAATCAGCCCCAGCATTTT
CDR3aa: CASSSTQNQPQHF

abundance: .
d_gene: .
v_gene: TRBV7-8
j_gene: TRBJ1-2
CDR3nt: TGTGCCAGCAGCTTAGAGATGGGGTTGTTTCGCTATGGCTACACCTTC
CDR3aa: CASSLEMGLFRYGYTF

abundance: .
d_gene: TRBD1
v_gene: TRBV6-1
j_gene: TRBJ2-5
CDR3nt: TGTGCCAGCACTGGGACAGGGGGCGTTTCTGGAGAGACCCAGTACTTC
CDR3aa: CASTGTGGVSGETQYF

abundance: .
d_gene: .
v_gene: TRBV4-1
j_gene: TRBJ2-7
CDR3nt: TGCGCCAGCAGCCAAGATCCCCCAAGGGGTGACGAGCAGTACTTC
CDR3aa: CASSQDPPRGDEQYF

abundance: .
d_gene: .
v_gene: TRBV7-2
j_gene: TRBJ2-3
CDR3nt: TGTGCCAGCAGCTTAGCTGGTTACGGGGAGGATACGCAGTATTTT
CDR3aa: CASSLAGYGEDTQYF

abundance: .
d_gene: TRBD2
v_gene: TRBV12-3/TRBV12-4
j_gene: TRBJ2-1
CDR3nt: TGTGCCAGCCGGCGGGAGCACGACAATGAGCAGTTCTTC
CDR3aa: CASRREHDNEQFF

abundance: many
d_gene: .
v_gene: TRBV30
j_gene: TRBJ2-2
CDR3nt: TGTGCCTGGAGTGTGTCTAACACCGGGGAGCTGTTTTTT
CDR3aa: CAWSVSNTGELFF

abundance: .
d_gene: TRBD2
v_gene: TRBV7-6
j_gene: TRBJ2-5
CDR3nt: TGTGCCAGCAGCCAACGGGGGGTCCAAGAGACCCAGTACTTC
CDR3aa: CASSQRGVQETQYF

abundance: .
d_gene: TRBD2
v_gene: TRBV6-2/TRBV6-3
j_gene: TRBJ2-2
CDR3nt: TGTGCCAGCAGCCGACGACTAGCGGGAGCTCCTAGCACCGGGGAGCTGTTTTTT
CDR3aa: CASSRRLAGAPSTGELFF

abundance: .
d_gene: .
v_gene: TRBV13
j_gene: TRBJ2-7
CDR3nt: TGTGCCAGCAGCTTTAGAGGGGAATCCTACGAGCAGTACTTC
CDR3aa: CASSFRGESYEQYF

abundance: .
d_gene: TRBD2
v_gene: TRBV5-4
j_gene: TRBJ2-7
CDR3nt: TGTGCCAGCAGCTTGGCTGGGGCTAGCGGGATCTACGAGCAGTACTTC
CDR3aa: CASSLAGASGIYEQYF

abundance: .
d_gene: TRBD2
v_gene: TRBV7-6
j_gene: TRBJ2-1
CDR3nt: TGTGCCAGCAGCTTTGGACTAGCGGGAGCAAGTCGCAATGAGCAGTTCTTC
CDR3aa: CASSFGLAGASRNEQFF

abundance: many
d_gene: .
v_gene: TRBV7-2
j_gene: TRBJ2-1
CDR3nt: TGTGCCAGCAGCTTATCGTTGCCTCAGCAGTTCTTC
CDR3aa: CASSLSLPQQFF

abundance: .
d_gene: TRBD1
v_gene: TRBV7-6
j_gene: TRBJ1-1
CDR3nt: TGTGCCAGCAGCCTGGACAGGGGGCCCGACACTGAAGCTTTCTTT
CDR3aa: CASSLDRGPDTEAFF